The rows below give T cell receptor beta chains drawn from one sample of a study of T cells in localized non-small cell lung cancer. TCRdb's table, derived via immunoSEQ multiplex PCR, lists solely in-frame clones and lacks some. The repertoire includes approximately 3,000 clones, approximately 25% of them detected once, and approximately 20% sits in the top ten. Sample: lung tumor tissue, taken before any cancer treatment. The origin of the receptors is a man between 40 and 75 years old with stage I lung adenocarcinoma. The CDR3 runs from the conserved cysteine through the conserved F or W. The order of the fields is clone size, CDR3 length, J gene, D gene, V gene, CDR3 protein, CDR3 DNA. The D gene is left open where the match is weak. Clone size is stated in some rows and not others, as once, few, many or a class when expanded.

clone size: few; CDR3 length: 16; J gene: TRBJ1-3; D gene: -; V gene: TRBV5-1; CDR3 protein: CASTSDPGAAGNTIYF; CDR3 DNA: TGCGCCAGCACTTCGGATCCGGGGGCCGCTGGAAACACCATATATTTT
clone size: large; CDR3 length: 19; J gene: TRBJ2-2; D gene: TRBD2; V gene: TRBV11-3; CDR3 protein: CASSLRGLAGVGDTGELFF; CDR3 DNA: TGTGCCAGCAGCTTAAGGGGACTAGCGGGAGTAGGGGACACCGGGGAGCTGTTTTTT
clone size: few; CDR3 length: 14; J gene: TRBJ2-3; D gene: -; V gene: TRBV14; CDR3 protein: CASSQDLYTDTQYF; CDR3 DNA: TGTGCCAGCAGCCAGGACTTATACACAGATACGCAGTATTTT
clone size: medium-sized; CDR3 length: 19; J gene: TRBJ2-1; D gene: TRBD2; V gene: TRBV11-3; CDR3 protein: CASSLRGVAGVIGTNEQFF; CDR3 DNA: TGTGCCAGCAGCTTACGGGGGGTAGCGGGAGTAATTGGGACCAATGAGCAGTTCTTC
clone size: few; CDR3 length: 15; J gene: TRBJ2-5; D gene: -; V gene: TRBV11-3; CDR3 protein: CASRSEAGSQETQYF; CDR3 DNA: TGTGCCAGCAGGTCGGAAGCGGGCTCCCAAGAGACCCAGTACTTC
clone size: -; CDR3 length: 14; J gene: TRBJ1-2; D gene: -; V gene: TRBV9; CDR3 protein: CASSRRQGMYGYTF; CDR3 DNA: TGTGCCAGCTCCCGACGGCAGGGGATGTATGGCTACACCTTC
clone size: few; CDR3 length: 16; J gene: TRBJ2-3; D gene: TRBD1; V gene: TRBV11-3; CDR3 protein: CASSLSGQGVADTQYF; CDR3 DNA: TGTGCCAGCAGCTTGTCAGGACAGGGGGTCGCAGATACGCAGTATTTT
clone size: medium-sized; CDR3 length: 14; J gene: TRBJ1-2; D gene: -; V gene: TRBV11-3; CDR3 protein: CASSPGRANYGYTF; CDR3 DNA: TGTGCCAGCAGCCCGGGGAGAGCAAACTATGGCTACACCTTC
clone size: few; CDR3 length: 13; J gene: TRBJ2-7; D gene: -; V gene: TRBV6-8; CDR3 protein: CASSPTPFYEQYF; CDR3 DNA: TGTGCCAGCAGTCCAACCCCCTTCTACGAGCAGTACTTC
clone size: -; CDR3 length: 14; J gene: TRBJ2-5; D gene: TRBD2; V gene: TRBV4-1; CDR3 protein: CASSGLAGGETQYF; CDR3 DNA: TGCGCCAGCAGCGGACTAGCGGGAGGGGAGACCCAGTACTTC
clone size: -; CDR3 length: 13; J gene: TRBJ1-1; D gene: -; V gene: TRBV10-2; CDR3 protein: CASSEVLGAEAFF; CDR3 DNA: TGCGCCAGCAGTGAGGTCCTGGGGGCTGAAGCTTTCTTT
clone size: -; CDR3 length: 15; J gene: TRBJ2-7; D gene: TRBD2; V gene: TRBV11-3; CDR3 protein: CASSISGGAAYEQYF; CDR3 DNA: TGTGCCAGCAGCATAAGCGGGGGGGCCGCCTACGAGCAGTACTTC
clone size: few; CDR3 length: 13; J gene: TRBJ2-1; D gene: -; V gene: TRBV7-2; CDR3 protein: CASSLFTGGEQFF; CDR3 DNA: TGTGCCAGCAGCTTATTCACCGGCGGAGAGCAGTTCTTC
clone size: -; CDR3 length: 14; J gene: TRBJ1-1; D gene: TRBD1; V gene: TRBV25-1; CDR3 protein: CASSALQGPTEAFF; CDR3 DNA: TGTGCCAGCAGTGCCTTACAGGGGCCCACTGAAGCTTTCTTT
clone size: few; CDR3 length: 17; J gene: TRBJ1-2; D gene: TRBD1; V gene: TRBV6-8; CDR3 protein: CASRGNRDRGNSYGYTF; CDR3 DNA: TGTGCCAGCAGGGGGAACCGGGACAGGGGGAATAGCTATGGCTACACCTTC
clone size: medium-sized; CDR3 length: 13; J gene: TRBJ1-5; D gene: -; V gene: TRBV28; CDR3 protein: CASSSAPPSPQHF; CDR3 DNA: TGTGCCAGCAGTTCTGCTCCACCAAGTCCCCAGCATTTT
clone size: -; CDR3 length: 16; J gene: TRBJ1-1; D gene: TRBD1; V gene: TRBV11-3; CDR3 protein: CASSFGGGGLGTEAFF; CDR3 DNA: TGTGCCAGCAGCTTTGGGGGAGGGGGCTTGGGCACTGAAGCTTTCTTT
clone size: -; CDR3 length: 15; J gene: TRBJ2-3; D gene: -; V gene: TRBV5-1; CDR3 protein: CASALQGPATDTQYF; CDR3 DNA: TGCGCCAGCGCCCTACAGGGACCAGCCACAGATACGCAGTATTTT
clone size: few; CDR3 length: 15; J gene: TRBJ2-7; D gene: -; V gene: TRBV12-2; CDR3 protein: CASRLIEEGLAEQYF; CDR3 DNA: TGTGCAAGTCGCTTAATCGAGGAGGGTCTAGCCGAGCAGTACTTC
clone size: few; CDR3 length: 14; J gene: TRBJ1-2; D gene: TRBD1; V gene: TRBV11-3; CDR3 protein: CASSLDRAPYGYTF; CDR3 DNA: TGTGCCAGCAGCCTGGACAGGGCCCCATATGGCTACACCTTC
clone size: few; CDR3 length: 15; J gene: TRBJ2-1; D gene: TRBD1; V gene: TRBV11-3; CDR3 protein: CASSHRQGAYGEQFF; CDR3 DNA: TGTGCCAGCAGCCACCGACAGGGGGCGTACGGTGAGCAGTTCTTC
clone size: -; CDR3 length: 14; J gene: TRBJ1-2; D gene: -; V gene: TRBV29-1; CDR3 protein: CSVDGDTSNYGYTF; CDR3 DNA: TGCAGCGTTGATGGGGACACAAGTAACTATGGCTACACCTTC
clone size: few; CDR3 length: 15; J gene: TRBJ1-5; D gene: -; V gene: TRBV6-1; CDR3 protein: CASSEAGYSNQPQHF; CDR3 DNA: TGTGCCAGCAGTGAAGCGGGATATAGCAATCAGCCCCAGCATTTT
clone size: -; CDR3 length: 12; J gene: TRBJ1-2; D gene: -; V gene: TRBV25-1; CDR3 protein: CASSATAYGYTF; CDR3 DNA: TGTGCCAGCAGTGCGACAGCTTATGGCTACACCTTC
clone size: -; CDR3 length: 16; J gene: TRBJ1-2; D gene: TRBD1; V gene: TRBV18; CDR3 protein: CASSPLDRGVFYGYTF; CDR3 DNA: TGTGCCAGCTCACCGCTGGACAGGGGGGTCTTCTATGGCTACACCTTC
clone size: medium-sized; CDR3 length: 15; J gene: TRBJ2-2; D gene: TRBD2; V gene: TRBV11-3; CDR3 protein: CASSLFPAGAGELFF; CDR3 DNA: TGTGCCAGCAGCTTATTCCCAGCGGGAGCCGGGGAGCTGTTTTTT
clone size: -; CDR3 length: 15; J gene: TRBJ2-1; D gene: TRBD2; V gene: TRBV19; CDR3 protein: CASGPSGLRDNEQFF; CDR3 DNA: TGTGCCAGTGGACCTAGCGGGCTAAGGGACAATGAGCAGTTCTTC
clone size: once; CDR3 length: 15; J gene: TRBJ2-5; D gene: TRBD2; V gene: TRBV30; CDR3 protein: CAWTSGEGYQETQYF; CDR3 DNA: TGTGCCTGGACTTCGGGGGAGGGGTACCAAGAGACCCAGTACTTC
clone size: few; CDR3 length: 15; J gene: TRBJ1-5; D gene: -; V gene: TRBV11-3; CDR3 protein: CASRSVDSLNQPQHF; CDR3 DNA: TGTGCCAGCAGGTCGGTGGACAGCCTCAATCAGCCCCAGCATTTT
clone size: medium-sized; CDR3 length: 17; J gene: TRBJ1-5; D gene: TRBD1; V gene: TRBV19; CDR3 protein: CASSKPPGRDRDQPQHF; CDR3 DNA: TGTGCCAGTAGTAAGCCCCCAGGAAGGGACAGGGATCAGCCCCAGCATTTT
clone size: few; CDR3 length: 15; J gene: TRBJ1-1; D gene: TRBD1; V gene: TRBV19; CDR3 protein: CASSIGRGSRTEAFF; CDR3 DNA: TGTGCCAGTAGTATAGGCAGGGGGTCCAGGACTGAAGCTTTCTTT
clone size: -; CDR3 length: 13; J gene: TRBJ2-3; D gene: -; V gene: TRBV6-8; CDR3 protein: CASSYTGTDTQYF; CDR3 DNA: TGTGCCAGCAGTTATACAGGCACAGATACGCAGTATTTT
clone size: -; CDR3 length: 20; J gene: TRBJ2-2; D gene: TRBD1; V gene: TRBV15; CDR3 protein: CATSRGVGQGAPANTGELFF; CDR3 DNA: TGTGCCACCAGCAGAGGCGTGGGCCAGGGGGCCCCGGCGAACACCGGGGAGCTGTTTTTT
clone size: -; CDR3 length: 13; J gene: TRBJ1-1; D gene: -; V gene: TRBV18; CDR3 protein: CASSPEMDIKAFF; CDR3 DNA: TGTGCCAGCTCACCAGAGATGGACATTAAAGCTTTCTTT
clone size: -; CDR3 length: 13; J gene: TRBJ1-5; D gene: TRBD1; V gene: TRBV6-7; CDR3 protein: CASGPGGSGPQHF; CDR3 DNA: TGTGCCAGCGGGCCAGGGGGCTCCGGGCCCCAGCATTTT
clone size: few; CDR3 length: 16; J gene: TRBJ2-2; D gene: -; V gene: TRBV5-1; CDR3 protein: CASTDLGRGNTGELFF; CDR3 DNA: TGCGCCAGCACCGACTTAGGACGGGGGAACACCGGGGAGCTGTTTTTT
clone size: -; CDR3 length: 14; J gene: TRBJ2-5; D gene: -; V gene: TRBV11-3; CDR3 protein: CASSLVGGVETQYF; CDR3 DNA: TGTGCCAGCAGCTTAGTAGGGGGGGTAGAGACCCAGTACTTC
clone size: medium-sized; CDR3 length: 17; J gene: TRBJ2-1; D gene: -; V gene: TRBV11-3; CDR3 protein: CASSFKTTGTDNNEQFF; CDR3 DNA: TGTGCCAGCAGCTTCAAAACCACCGGGACTGATAACAATGAGCAGTTCTTC
clone size: -; CDR3 length: 15; J gene: TRBJ1-1; D gene: TRBD1; V gene: TRBV6-8; CDR3 protein: CASSSPGTGNTEAFF; CDR3 DNA: TGTGCCAGCAGTTCCCCGGGGACAGGGAACACTGAAGCTTTCTTT
clone size: -; CDR3 length: 13; J gene: TRBJ1-3; D gene: TRBD1; V gene: TRBV7-2; CDR3 protein: CASSSQGENTIYF; CDR3 DNA: TGTGCCAGCAGCTCGCAGGGGGAAAACACCATATATTTT
clone size: few; CDR3 length: 13; J gene: TRBJ1-1; D gene: -; V gene: TRBV18; CDR3 protein: CASSPTHGAEAFF; CDR3 DNA: TGTGCCAGCTCACCGACTCATGGGGCTGAAGCTTTCTTT
clone size: hyperexpanded; CDR3 length: 14; J gene: TRBJ1-4; D gene: -; V gene: TRBV11-3; CDR3 protein: CASSPDTMGEKLFF; CDR3 DNA: TGTGCTAGCAGCCCGGACACGATGGGGGAAAAACTGTTTTTT
clone size: -; CDR3 length: 17; J gene: TRBJ1-5; D gene: -; V gene: TRBV7-5; CDR3 protein: CASSLGGAGYSNQPQHF; CDR3 DNA: TGTGCCAGCAGCTTAGGAGGGGCCGGGTATAGCAATCAGCCCCAGCATTTT
clone size: medium-sized; CDR3 length: 14; J gene: TRBJ2-1; D gene: TRBD1; V gene: TRBV11-3; CDR3 protein: CASSPRGTYNEQFF; CDR3 DNA: TGTGCCAGCAGCCCCAGGGGGACCTACAATGAGCAGTTCTTC
clone size: few; CDR3 length: 14; J gene: TRBJ2-7; D gene: -; V gene: TRBV19; CDR3 protein: CASSQRGLTYEQYF; CDR3 DNA: TGTGCCAGTAGCCAACGGGGACTTACCTACGAGCAGTACTTC
clone size: few; CDR3 length: 17; J gene: TRBJ1-2; D gene: TRBD1; V gene: TRBV30; CDR3 protein: CAWSVSPGTVLNYGYTF; CDR3 DNA: TGTGCCTGGAGTGTAAGCCCCGGGACAGTCCTTAACTATGGCTACACCTTC